This T cell receptor beta chain was documented in a study of T cell repertoires in ileal Crohn's disease. The overall study: M0 samples are biopsies from inflamed ileum in the resection specimen. The study's findings and limits: All patients with clonality above 26.8% had endoscopic recurrence. Compared with non-smokers, active smokers at surgery showed more clonal expansions.

Time point in this sample: inflamed ileum from the surgical specimen. Trimming left V 7 bases short and J 4 bases short, with 15 bases between. CDR3 length equals 14 residues. Germline CDR1 and CDR2: SGHTS and YDEGEE. Concerning this clone: The antigen remains undetermined.

The assay was immunoSEQ multiplex PCR, and TCRdb's table has in-frame clones only and misses some. The sample holds 9,500 to 12,000 clones, over 75% seen once. The sequencing input was ileal tissue. J is TRBJ2-1 and V is TRBV5-8; D is possibly TRBD2 (5 bases). The source of this sequence is an adult with Crohn's disease. The CDR3 DNA is TGTGCCAGCGTACCGGGATATTCTTACAATGAGCAGTTCTTC. Protein sequence: CASVPGYSYNEQFF. Full variable domain (missing parts from reference TRBV5-8 and TRBJ2-1): EAGVTQSPTHLIKTRGQQATLRCSPISGHTSVYWYQQALGLGLQFLLWYDEGEERNRGNFPPRFSGRQFPNYSSELNVNALELEDSALYLCASVPGYSYNEQFFGPGTRLTVL.